One sample yielded the 24 T cell receptor beta chains listed below, sequenced in a study of PD-1 blockade in classical Hodgkin lymphoma. Time point: cycle 4 day 1 (C4D1), after less than 7 weeks of nivolumab. Autologous stem cell transplantation was followed by relapse in every patient, and brentuximab vedotin exposure varied. TCRdb keeps only in-frame clones here, not all; method: immunoSEQ multiplex PCR. The repertoire includes approximately 9,000 clones, around nine tenths of them detected once, and about 23% sits in the top ten. This sample comprised peripheral blood mononuclear cells (PBMCs), obtained before the fourth cycle of nivolumab. Source of these receptors: a human donor with classical Hodgkin lymphoma.

This chain connects TRBV6-5 to TRBJ1-2, with D tentatively TRBD1 (5 bases). CDR3 size: 16 residues. V was shortened by 0 bases and J by 5 bases, with 16 bases between the two germline ends. Germline CDR1 reads MNHEY; CDR2 reads SVGAGI. This chain's CDR3 is CASSYSGVGQMYGYTF. For the CDR3, the DNA is TGTGCCAGCAGTTACTCGGGCGTGGGGCAGATGTATGGCTACACCTTC.

The chain combines TRBV6-6 with TRBJ1-1; D gene ambiguous. The CDR3 extends over 11 amino acids. Germline CDR1 is MNHNY and CDR2 is SVGAGI (reference sequence). The V and J ends lost 6 bases and 2 bases respectively, with 4 bases between them. The CDR3 here is CASRLNTEAFF. Written as DNA, the CDR3 is TGTGCCAGCAGGTTAAACACTGAAGCTTTCTTT.

The chain uses TRBV6-4 and TRBJ2-3; either TRBD1 or TRBD2 may supply D (5 bases each). V was cut by 6 bases and J by 4 bases, with 17 bases left in between. Germline CDR1 MRHNA, CDR2 SNTAGT. The CDR3 spans 15 residues. CDR3 DNA: TGTGCCAGCAGCCCTGGGGCTTACGGGGCAGATACGCAGTATTTT. Translating gives CASSPGAYGADTQYF.

CDR3 amino acids: CASISRGGNEQYF. In nucleotides, the CDR3 is TGTGCCAGCATATCCAGGGGTGGCAACGAGCAGTACTTC. The rearrangement links TRBV2 to TRBJ2-7, with TRBD1 as a possible D gene (6 bases). The CDR3 is 13 amino acids. Deletions cut 7 bases from V and 5 bases from J, with 15 bases between. Germline V gene sequence: CDR1 SNHLY, CDR2 FYNNEI.

The V call is TRBV5-4, the J call TRBJ2-4; 15 positions agree with TRBD2. CDR3 size: 19 residues. Germline lookup yields CDR1 SGHNT and CDR2 YYREEE (reference sequence). V shed 2 bases and J 0 bases; nucleotides not matched to a gene: 6. The CDR3 here is CASSFEGTSGGLAKNIQYF. CDR3 nucleotides: TGTGCCAGCAGCTTTGAGGGGACTAGCGGGGGGTTAGCCAAAAACATTCAGTACTTC. Full variable domain (remainder filled in from reference TRBV5-4 and TRBJ2-4): ETGVTQSPTHLIKTRGQQVTLRCSSQSGHNTVSWYQQALGQGPQFIFQYYREEENGRGNFPPRFSGLQFPNYSSELNVNALELDDSALYLCASSFEGTSGGLAKNIQYFGAGTRLSVL.

The genes are TRBV28 and TRBJ2-2, with no clear D. CDR1 is MDHEN and CDR2 is SYDVKM in the germline V gene. The CDR3 extends over 17 amino acids. V gave up 3 bases and J gave up 0 bases, with 14 bases separating them. As DNA, the CDR3 is TGTGCCAGCAGTTTGCCCCTTGGGGATTCGAACACCGGGGAGCTGTTTTTT. Its protein product is CASSLPLGDSNTGELFF.

The chain is built from TRBV15 and TRBJ1-2; TRBD1 agrees at 7 bases. Trimming removed 3 bases from V and 3 bases from J; junction bases left unmatched: 1. Per germline, CDR1 LNHNV and CDR2 YYDKDF (reference sequence). The CDR3 consists of 13 residues. CDR3 amino acids: CATSSQGDYGYTF. Written as DNA, the CDR3 is TGTGCCACCAGCAGCCAGGGGGACTATGGCTACACCTTC. The variable domain in full, completed from reference TRBV15 and TRBJ1-2, reads DAMVIQNPRYQVTQFGKPVTLSCSQTLNHNVMYWYQQKSSQAPKLLFHYYDKDFNNEADTPDNFQSRRPNTSFCFLDIRSPGLGDTAMYLCATSSQGDYGYTFGSGTRLTVV.

This chain uses TRBV6-9 with TRBJ2-7; possibly TRBD1 or TRBD2 for D (5 bases each). The CDR3 is 14 amino acids. Germline assignment: CDR1 MNHGY and CDR2 SVAAGI. V dropped 3 bases and J dropped 1 base, with 10 bases sitting between them. CDR3: CASSYRGQSYEQYF. CDR3 in DNA: TGTGCCAGCAGTTACCGGGGCCAGTCCTACGAGCAGTACTTC.

The chain couples TRBV4-3 to TRBJ1-2; a weak D match, TRBD1 (5 bases). Germline V gene sequence: CDR1 LGHNA, CDR2 YSLEER. The V and J ends lost 4 bases and 2 bases respectively, with 8 bases between them. The CDR3 sequence is 13 residues long. CDR3 sequence (DNA): TGCGCCAGCAGCCTCCGGGGGAACTATGGCTACACCTTC. Residues: CASSLRGNYGYTF.

This clone was seen a single time. The gene calls are TRBV7-2 and TRBJ1-2; 7 bases line up with TRBD1. Germline V CDR1 and CDR2: SGHTA, FQGNSA. Losses at the gene ends were 6 bases for V and 6 bases for J; bases not matched to a gene: 4. The CDR3 runs 12 residues. CDR3 DNA: TGTGCCAGCAGTCAGACAGGGAATGGCTACACCTTC. Amino acid sequence: CASSQTGNGYTF. The whole variable domain, filled in from reference TRBV7-2 and TRBJ1-2, reads GAGVSQSPSNKVTEKGKDVELRCDPISGHTALYWYRQSLGQGLEFLIYFQGNSAPDKSGLPSDRFSAERTGGSVSTLTIQRTQQEDSAVYLCASSQTGNGYTFGSGTRLTVV.

The V call is TRBV7-6, the J call TRBJ2-1; D ambiguous. Between the trimmed V and J ends, which lost 6 bases and 13 bases, there was a span of 13 bases. The germline CDR1 and CDR2 sequences are SGHVS and FNYEAQ. This CDR3 comprises 11 residues. The CDR3: CASSSTGPQFF. The DNA of the CDR3 is TGTGCCAGCAGTTCGACTGGCCCTCAGTTCTTC.

The chain combines TRBV5-1 with TRBJ1-2, with a possible D match to TRBD1 (5 bases). V was trimmed by 0 bases and J by 0 bases, leaving 12 bases between them. The CDR3 totals 16 residues. CDR1 and CDR2 (germline): SGHRS, YFSETQ. As DNA, the CDR3 is TGCGCCAGCAGCTTGGCGCAGGGCTCAGCTAACTATGGCTACACCTTC. It is translated as CASSLAQGSANYGYTF.

This chain uses TRBV13 with TRBJ1-2; D perhaps matches TRBD1 (5 bases). The CDR3 contains 15 residues. Germline CDR1 is PRHDT and CDR2 is FYEKMQ (reference sequence). The V end was cut by 2 bases, the J end by 4 bases, with 14 bases between. The CDR3 sequence: CASSLTPGGGYGYTF. The CDR3 nucleotides read TGTGCCAGCAGCTTAACCCCCGGGGGTGGCTATGGCTACACCTTC.

This clone was observed a single time. V usage is TRBV7-9 and J usage is TRBJ1-3; weak D call: TRBD1 (5 bases). This CDR3 is built from 15 residues. The V gene lost 5 bases and the J gene lost 0 bases, with 11 bases spanning the gap. Germline V gene lookup returns CDR1 SEHNR and CDR2 FQNEAQ (reference sequence). CDR3 sequence: CASSPGPDSGNTIYF. Written as DNA, the CDR3 is TGTGCCAGCAGCCCGGGACCGGACTCTGGAAACACCATATATTTT.

The V and J genes are TRBV18 and TRBJ2-5; 8 positions agree with TRBD2. The CDR3 is made up of 13 amino acids. After removal of 3 bases from V and 5 bases from J, the junction contained 2 bases not matched to a gene. CDR1 is KGHSH and CDR2 is LQKENI in the germline V gene. This chain's CDR3 is CASSPLAGETQYF. The DNA of the CDR3 is TGTGCCAGCTCACCTTTAGCGGGGGAGACCCAGTACTTC. The complete variable domain, with remaining parts taken from reference TRBV18 and TRBJ2-5, reads NAGVMQNPRHLVRRRGQEARLRCSPMKGHSHVYWYRQLPEEGLKFMVYLQKENIIDESGMPKERFSAEFPKEGPSILRIQQVVRGDSAAYFCASSPLAGETQYFGPGTRLLVL.

Comment on this clone: Other DNA sequences in this sample translate to the same CDR3. The V call is TRBV15, the J call TRBJ1-3; D gene unclear. The V gene lost 0 bases and the J gene lost 0 bases, with 9 bases spanning the gap. This CDR3 is 16 amino acids long. CDR1 and CDR2 from the germline V gene are LNHNV and YYDKDF (reference sequence). CDR3 coding DNA: TGTGCCACCAGCAGAGATCCAGGAGGCTCTGGAAACACCATATATTTT. It specifies CATSRDPGGSGNTIYF.

The CDR3 protein is CASSPQEGWNEQFF. CDR3 nucleotides: TGTGCCAGCTCACCACAGGAGGGGTGGAATGAGCAGTTCTTC. V gene TRBV18 combines with J gene TRBJ2-1; D is possibly TRBD2 (6 bases). Trimming removed 1 base at V and 7 bases at J, with 11 bases between. CDR3 length: 14 residues. The germline gives CDR1 KGHSH, CDR2 LQKENI. The full variable domain, its missing parts supplied by reference TRBV18 and TRBJ2-1, is NAGVMQNPRHLVRRRGQEARLRCSPMKGHSHVYWYRQLPEEGLKFMVYLQKENIIDESGMPKERFSAEFPKEGPSILRIQQVVRGDSAAYFCASSPQEGWNEQFFGPGTRLTVL.

The sample holds a few counts of this clone. The chain couples TRBV27 to TRBJ1-2; D is possibly TRBD1 (6 bases). V lost 7 bases and J lost 5, with 17 bases in between. CDR3 length: 14 residues. Germline values: CDR1 MNHEY, CDR2 SMNVEV (reference sequence). The CDR3 region is CASNPGGLKYGYTF. The CDR3 region has the DNA TGTGCCAGCAACCCCGGGGGGCTGAAGTATGGCTACACCTTC.

The rearrangement uses TRBV6-5 and TRBJ1-2; D unclear. CDR3 size: 13 residues. Germline CDR1 reads MNHEY; CDR2 reads SVGAGI. Trimming left V 6 bases short and J 3 bases short, with 11 bases between. The CDR3 here is CASRKDVDYGYTF. In DNA form, the CDR3 reads TGTGCCAGCAGAAAAGACGTGGACTATGGCTACACCTTC.

This clone was seen once. This chain uses TRBV2 with TRBJ1-2; D uncertain. Germline V CDR1 and CDR2: SNHLY, FYNNEI. V lost 4 bases, J lost 4 bases, and 13 bases lay in between. The CDR3 spans 14 residues. DNA of the CDR3: TGTGCCAGCAGTGGAGGTTGGAGGGCCTATGGCTACACCTTC. Its translation: CASSGGWRAYGYTF.

This chain connects TRBV5-1 to TRBJ2-3; D may correspond to TRBD1 or TRBD2 (6 bases each). This CDR3 is built from 15 residues. Germline values: CDR1 SGHRS, CDR2 YFSETQ. V dropped 0 bases and J dropped 0 bases, with 8 bases sitting between them. The CDR3 protein is CASSLGGASTDTQYF. The CDR3 bases are TGCGCCAGCAGCTTGGGGGGGGCCAGCACAGATACGCAGTATTTT.

J is TRBJ2-1 and V is TRBV10-1; TRBD1 matches at 7 bases. The length of the CDR3 is 12 residues. V gave up 5 bases and J gave up 7 bases; unmatched junction bases: 2. Germline CDR1 reads WNHNN; CDR2 reads SYGVQD (reference sequence). The chain's CDR3 is CASSNRGNEQFF. The CDR3 DNA follows: TGCGCCAGCAGTAACAGGGGAAATGAGCAGTTCTTC.

The J gene is TRBJ2-7, the V gene TRBV4-2; 8 bases agree with TRBD2. The CDR3 length is 15 residues. Per the germline V gene, CDR1 is LGHNA and CDR2 is YNFKEQ. V lost 0 bases and J lost 6; bases outside the gene matches: 7. CDR3 sequence reads: CASSQDGAGTSEQYF. The DNA for the CDR3 is TGTGCCAGCAGCCAAGATGGAGCGGGGACTAGCGAGCAGTACTTC.

The rearrangement links TRBV5-8 to TRBJ2-3, with 12 positions matching TRBD1. Germline trimming cut 2 bases from V and 5 bases from J; bases unmatched to any gene: 6. CDR3 length: 16 residues. Germline CDR1 and CDR2: SGHTS and YDEGEE. The CDR3 loop is CASSLPGTGGRDTQYF. The CDR3 nucleotides are TGTGCCAGCAGCTTACCCGGGACAGGGGGCAGAGATACGCAGTATTTT.